The entry below describes one T cell receptor beta chain. Its binding antigen is unknown. Base qualities are not recorded, but no much larger clone differs from it by a single base. The immunoSEQ Assay, a bias-controlled multiplex PCR, was used to amplify TCRbeta CDR3 regions from genomic DNA. Turning to the authors' computational methods: Within the assay, amplification of reference gene primers was used to estimate how many nucleated cells each sample contained. To quantify the absolute abundance of each unique TCRbeta CDR3 rearrangement, sequence reads were collapsed and filtered. For each sample, productive Simpson clonality was calculated by taking the square root of Simpson's diversity index across productive rearrangements. Held by TCRdb, this immuneACCESS table contains in-frame sequences only and omits some clones. Under half of the omission traces to an unresolved V gene where checked; the cause of the rest is unknown. Clone size and V and J calls were adopted from that table, with D and trimming inferred from the DNA. The table for this sample lists approximately 78,000 clones; over 75% of them were counted only once. The biggest ten clones account for approximately 28% of the sample.

Trimming takes 6 bases from V and 7 bases from J, and the germline ends sit 12 bases apart. The CDR3 holds 13 amino acids from the cysteine to the phenylalanine. Of all the DNA, just the CDR3 is kept, 39 bases in frame from base 1. From the germline V gene, CDR1 is MDHEN and CDR2 is SYDVKM. The collaborating institutions used their own protocols to collect whole blood in K2EDTA tubes. Collaborator samples were shipped for TCRbeta analysis as frozen whole blood, isolated PBMCs, or DNA extracted from either sample type. This specimen belongs to a study of blood T cell repertoires in COVID-19 (dated by TCRdb to between 2020 and 2021). General notes on the study: Collaborator samples came from the United States, Italy and Spain and covered acute and convalescent phases of COVID-19. The material from the prospective study consisted of cDNA or gDNA derived from T cells, B-cell-depleted T cells, or PBMCs. Subjects who had been exposed to COVID-19, were actively infected with it, or had recovered from it provided the deeply sampled blood TCRbeta repertoires that made up the dataset. A freely available public database, intended as a resource for researchers studying the immune response to SARS-CoV-2, is where the repertoires were released. The samples were drawn from two sources: the first 160 participants of the ongoing ImmuneRACE study, and 1,200 or so subjects contributed by 6 global collaborators. A de-identified subject ID, COVID-19 status, age in years and sex were almost always included in the sample metadata. Where HLA class I and class II types were available, the types were taken from metadata supplied by the sample provider, not from assay-based typing.

The investigation overall reported the following: Clinical and demographic metadata were provided uncurated, with the amount varying by source and participant.

The origin of this receptor is a man in his fifties or sixties with acute or convalescent COVID-19. Material: peripheral blood. The sequence is built from TRBV28 and TRBJ1-4; the D gene lacks a confident call. At the DNA level, the sequence is TGTGCCAGCAGCGTGGGAGAGGGTGAAAAACTGTTTTTT. This is translated as CASSVGEGEKLFF.